A selection of T cell receptor beta chains follows, all from one sample in a study of molecular identifiers for immune sequencing clone quantification. TCRdb called the PCR reads again in MiXCR, with one record for every CDR3 protein. The sample has about 500,000 distinct CDR3 sequences; around 21% are singletons. The sample comprised naive CD8+ T cells from blood, with Jurkat cell RNA spiked in. The receptor source for this set is a human donor in good health. Some libraries in this study had Jurkat cell RNA spiked in. The CDR3 runs from the conserved cysteine through the conserved F or W. The D gene is left open where the match is weak. Not all rows give a size; the values are once, few, many and, for expanded clones, a class.

CDR3: CASSPMGALAGVSDTQYF
DNA: TGTGCCAGCAGCCCGATGGGGGCCCTAGCAGGAGTTTCGGATACGCAGTATTTT
D: NA
J: TRBJ2-3
size: NA
V: TRBV5-4

CDR3: CASHLGGQDTQYF
DNA: TGTGCCAGCCACCTGGGGGGGCAAGATACGCAGTATTTT
D: NA
J: TRBJ2-3
size: few
V: TRBV6-2/TRBV6-3

CDR3: CASSQEDFMGLRGGTQYF
DNA: TGCGCCAGCAGCCAAGAAGATTTTATGGGGCTTCGAGGAGGTACGCAGTATTTT
D: NA
J: TRBJ2-3
size: many
V: TRBV4-3

CDR3: CASSYSQIYTF
DNA: TGTGCCAGCAGTTACTCACAGATCTACACCTTC
D: NA
J: TRBJ1-2
size: many
V: TRBV6-2/TRBV6-3

CDR3: CASSLPQILNTEAFF
DNA: TGTGCCAGCAGTTTACCACAGATATTGAACACTGAAGCTTTCTTT
D: NA
J: TRBJ1-1
size: few
V: TRBV12-3/TRBV12-4

CDR3: CSAGEEEVLLAKNIQYF
DNA: TGCAGTGCTGGAGAAGAGGAGGTCCTATTAGCCAAAAACATTCAGTACTTC
D: NA
J: TRBJ2-4
size: once
V: TRBV20-1

CDR3: CASRHGWEKLFF
DNA: TGTGCCAGCAGACACGGATGGGAAAAACTGTTTTTT
D: NA
J: TRBJ1-4
size: many
V: TRBV12-3/TRBV12-4

CDR3: CASRLTGGSADTQYF
DNA: TGCGCCAGCAGACTGACAGGGGGCTCAGCAGATACGCAGTATTTT
D: TRBD1
J: TRBJ2-3
size: NA
V: TRBV5-1

CDR3: CAIRAGQSYERYF
DNA: TGTGCCATCAGAGCGGGGCAATCCTACGAGCGGTACTTC
D: TRBD2
J: TRBJ2-7
size: once
V: TRBV10-3

CDR3: CAWSTGTTNAGELFF
DNA: TGTGCCTGGAGCACCGGGACTACGAACGCCGGGGAGCTGTTTTTT
D: TRBD2
J: TRBJ2-2
size: many
V: TRBV30

CDR3: CASSSTGNQETQYF
DNA: TGTGCCAGCAGTTCCACGGGCAACCAAGAGACCCAGTACTTC
D: NA
J: TRBJ2-5
size: many
V: TRBV7-8